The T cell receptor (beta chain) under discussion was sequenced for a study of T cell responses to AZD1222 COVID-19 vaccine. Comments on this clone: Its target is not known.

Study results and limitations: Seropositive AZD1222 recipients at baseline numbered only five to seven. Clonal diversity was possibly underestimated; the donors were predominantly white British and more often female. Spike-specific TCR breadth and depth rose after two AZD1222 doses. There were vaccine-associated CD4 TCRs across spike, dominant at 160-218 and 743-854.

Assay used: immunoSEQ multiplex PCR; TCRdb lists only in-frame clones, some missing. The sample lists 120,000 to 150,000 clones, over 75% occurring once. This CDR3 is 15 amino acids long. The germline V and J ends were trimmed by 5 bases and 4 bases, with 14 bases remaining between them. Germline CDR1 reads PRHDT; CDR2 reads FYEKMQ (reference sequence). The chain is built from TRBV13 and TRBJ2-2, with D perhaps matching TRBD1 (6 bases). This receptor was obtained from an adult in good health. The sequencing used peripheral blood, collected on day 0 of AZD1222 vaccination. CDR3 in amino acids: CASSLALTGTGELFF. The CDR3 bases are TGTGCCAGCAGCCTCGCCCTGACAGGCACCGGGGAGCTGTTTTTT.